These 22 T cell receptor beta chains were all obtained from the same sample, sequenced in a study of cytomegalovirus exposure and HLA in healthy donors. With 60 Vbeta and 13 Jbeta primers, the PCR was carried out. Data came from immunoSEQ multiplex PCR; TCRdb stores just in-frame clones and leaves some out. The sample records roughly 140,000 clones, roughly 80% being singletons. The sample comprised PBMCs. The source of these receptors is a female donor in good health and CMV-seronegative.

The chain carries TRBV7-2 and TRBJ2-7, with D hard to call. Per the germline V gene, CDR1 is SGHTA and CDR2 is FQGNSA. V lost 5 bases and J lost 4, with 18 bases in between. The CDR3 totals 15 residues. Here the CDR3 reads CASSPDSSPLYEQYF. CDR3 DNA sequence: TGTGCCAGCAGCCCCGACTCTAGTCCCCTTTACGAGCAGTACTTC.

This sequence joins TRBV7-8 and TRBJ2-7; 11 bases match TRBD2. With 1 base clipped from V and 3 bases from J, the junction kept 2 bases outside the gene matches. Germline V gene sequence: CDR1 SGHVS, CDR2 FQNEAQ. The CDR3 extends over 15 amino acids. The CDR3 nucleotides read TGTGCCAGCAGCTTAGTAGCGGGAGGGGGCTACGAGCAGTACTTC. This codes for CASSLVAGGGYEQYF.

The rearrangement links TRBV15 to TRBJ2-7; 9 bases fit TRBD1. J was trimmed by 3 bases and V by 5 bases; bases with no gene match: 8. This CDR3 region has 15 residues. Germline V gene data show CDR1 as LNHNV and CDR2 as YYDKDF (reference sequence). CDR3 nucleotides: TGTGCCACCAGCGAAGGAGGACAGGGGAGCTACGAGCAGTACTTC. Its translation: CATSEGGQGSYEQYF.

J is TRBJ1-1 and V is TRBV19; D may be TRBD1 (5 bases). The length of the CDR3 is 14 residues. CDR1 is LNHDA and CDR2 is SQIVND in the germline V gene (reference sequence). V lost 5 bases and J lost 6, with 16 bases in between. The CDR3 sequence: CASSGTALGPEAFF. For the CDR3, the DNA is TGTGCCAGTAGTGGGACTGCCCTGGGGCCTGAAGCTTTCTTT.

J is TRBJ2-1 and V is TRBV5-1, with 11 bases identical to TRBD2. The trim removed 4 bases at V and 8 bases at J, leaving 8 bases unmatched. The CDR3 is made up of 15 amino acids. CDR1 is SGHRS and CDR2 is YFSETQ in the germline V gene. The CDR3 sequence: CASSLSGRDRDEQFF. CDR3 bases: TGCGCCAGCAGCCTTAGCGGGAGGGATAGAGATGAGCAGTTCTTC.

This clone was seen more than once but under ten times. The chain has TRBV5-4 and TRBJ2-7; 10 bases are a match to TRBD1. After removal of 5 bases from V and 5 bases from J, the junction contained 16 bases not matched to a gene. The CDR3 is made up of 17 amino acids. The germline CDR1 and CDR2 sequences are SGHNT and YYREEE (reference sequence). This CDR3 reads CASSSPSSGQGFNEQYF. The CDR3 DNA sequence: TGTGCCAGCAGTTCACCTTCCTCGGGACAGGGGTTTAACGAGCAGTACTTC.

The chain combines TRBV7-8 with TRBJ1-1, with TRBD1 matching over 8 bases. With V trimmed by 5 bases and J by 0 bases, 11 bases remained unmatched. Germline V CDR1 and CDR2: SGHVS, FQNEAQ. This CDR3 contains 17 residues. CDR3 loop: CASSPRQGAGVNTEAFF. DNA of the CDR3: TGTGCCAGCAGCCCTCGGCAGGGGGCCGGAGTGAACACTGAAGCTTTCTTT.

J is TRBJ2-5 and V is TRBV15, with D possibly matching TRBD1 (5 bases). Looked up from germline, CDR1 is LNHNV and CDR2 is YYDKDF (reference sequence). The length of the CDR3 is 15 residues. Trimming cost V 0 bases and J 5 bases, with 13 bases left between them. In nucleotides, the CDR3 is TGTGCCACCAGCAGAGATCAGGGTATAAGGGAGACCCAGTACTTC. This encodes CATSRDQGIRETQYF.

The chain links TRBV6-5 to TRBJ1-5; TRBD1 agrees at 9 bases. From germline, CDR1 is MNHEY and CDR2 SVGAGI. Germline trimming cut 6 bases from V and 7 bases from J; bases unmatched to any gene: 7. The CDR3 length is 14 residues. The CDR3 protein is CASRLDRGEQPQHF. CDR3 sequence (DNA): TGTGCCAGCAGACTGGACAGGGGAGAACAGCCCCAGCATTTT.

This chain joins TRBV14 and TRBJ2-7; possible D gene TRBD1, 5 bases. The CDR3 has 14 amino acids. CDR1 is SGHDN and CDR2 is FVKESK in the germline V gene. V was pared by 5 bases and J by 4 bases, with 15 bases between. The CDR3 is CASSSVGVQYEQYF. The CDR3 bases are TGTGCCAGCAGCTCCGTAGGGGTCCAATACGAGCAGTACTTC.

The genes are TRBV6-6 and TRBJ2-7, with 11 bases matching TRBD2. Germline V CDR1 and CDR2: MNHNY, SVGAGI (reference sequence). Germline trimming cut 6 bases from V and 6 bases from J; bases unmatched to any gene: 13. The CDR3 sequence is 16 residues long. The CDR3 bases are TGTGCCAGCAGAAGAACTAGCGGGAGAGCTCCAGGCGAGCAGTACTTC. It specifies CASRRTSGRAPGEQYF.

V usage is TRBV18 and J usage is TRBJ2-1, with a tentative D call TRBD1 (6 bases). Trimming cost V 3 bases and J 4 bases, with 10 bases left between them. The CDR3 extends over 14 amino acids. Germline CDR1 and CDR2: KGHSH and LQKENI. The CDR3 spells CASSPDSSYNEQFF. For the CDR3, the DNA is TGTGCCAGCTCACCGGACAGCAGTTACAATGAGCAGTTCTTC.

This chain links TRBV5-1 with TRBJ2-5; 12 nucleotides agree with TRBD2. Trimming cost V 0 bases and J 5 bases; bases outside gene matches: 5. The CDR3 sequence is 16 residues long. Germline loops: CDR1 SGHRS, CDR2 YFSETQ. CDR3 nucleotide sequence: TGCGCCAGCAGCTTGGGACTAGCGGGAGAGGGTGAGACCCAGTACTTC. The encoded protein is CASSLGLAGEGETQYF. Full variable domain (rest looked up from reference TRBV5-1 and TRBJ2-5): KAGVTQTPRYLIKTRGQQVTLSCSPISGHRSVSWYQQTPGQGLQFLFEYFSETQRNKGNFPGRFSGRQFSNSRSEMNVSTLELGDSALYLCASSLGLAGEGETQYFGPGTRLLVL.

The chain has TRBV28 and TRBJ1-1; 8 bases are shared with TRBD1. The V segment lost 6 bases and the J segment 11 bases; nucleotides outside the gene matches: 8. The CDR3 is 12 residues long. Germline CDR1 reads MDHEN; CDR2 reads SYDVKM. The CDR3 DNA reads as TGTGCCAGCAGGTCTCCAGGGGGCTTTGCTTTCTTT. Its translation: CASRSPGGFAFF.

The chain links TRBV5-1 to TRBJ1-2, with D possibly being TRBD1 (5 bases). Trimming stripped 2 bases from V and 0 bases from J, with 8 bases between. The CDR3 contains 14 residues. CDR1 and CDR2 from the germline V gene are SGHRS and YFSETQ. CDR3 coding DNA: TGCGCCAGCAGCTTTGGGGGGGCTAACTATGGCTACACCTTC. This codes for CASSFGGANYGYTF.

This clone turned up a few times. The chain combines TRBV4-1 with TRBJ1-1; no definite D call. Germline CDR1 is MGHRA and CDR2 is YSYEKL. V was shortened by 4 bases and J by 1 base, with 16 bases between the two germline ends. The CDR3 consists of 16 residues. The CDR3 is CASSPGRLLSNTEAFF. CDR3 nucleotides: TGCGCCAGCAGCCCTGGGCGACTACTCTCGAACACTGAAGCTTTCTTT.

The chain has TRBV7-3 and TRBJ1-1; D might be TRBD1 (6 bases). There are 13 residues in the CDR3. Germline lookup yields CDR1 SGHTA and CDR2 FQGTGA. V shed 5 bases and J shed 1 base, with 8 bases lying between them. The CDR3 loop reads CASSLQGNTEAFF. The CDR3 coding sequence is TGTGCCAGCAGCCTACAGGGGAACACTGAAGCTTTCTTT.

The V and J genes are TRBV2 and TRBJ2-5; TRBD1 matches 8 bases. The germline V gene has CDR1 SNHLY and CDR2 FYNNEI. The J segment lost 1 base and the V segment lost 5 bases, leaving 15 bases of the junction unmatched. The CDR3 is 18 residues long. The CDR3: CASSPPGTGKGVQETQYF. In DNA form, the CDR3 reads TGTGCCAGCAGTCCCCCCGGGACAGGCAAAGGCGTCCAAGAGACCCAGTACTTC.

The chain carries TRBV15 and TRBJ1-2; 9 bases map to TRBD1. The CDR3 contains 15 residues. V gave up 1 base and J gave up 2 bases; unmatched junction bases: 2. Germline values: CDR1 LNHNV, CDR2 YYDKDF (reference sequence). The CDR3 DNA sequence: TGTGCCACCAGCAGAGGACAGGGGGTAAACTATGGCTACACCTTC. It encodes CATSRGQGVNYGYTF.

The chain links TRBV7-3 to TRBJ2-7; 10 nucleotides match TRBD1. The germline CDR1 and CDR2 sequences are SGHTA and FQGTGA. The CDR3 extends over 15 amino acids. Unmatched junction bases numbered 6, after V lost 5 bases and J lost 2 bases. The CDR3 DNA follows: TGTGCCAGCAGCCCCGGGACAGGGGTCCCCTACGAGCAGTACTTC. Translating gives CASSPGTGVPYEQYF.

The gene calls are TRBV4-2 and TRBJ2-1; 8 positions agree with TRBD2. J was trimmed by 5 bases and V by 3 bases; bases with no gene match: 0. The CDR3 extends over 13 amino acids. Germline CDR1 and CDR2: LGHNA and YNFKEQ. The CDR3 loop reads CASSQGLDNEQFF. DNA for the CDR3: TGTGCCAGCAGCCAGGGACTAGACAATGAGCAGTTCTTC.

This clone has only one observation. V usage is TRBV7-9 and J usage is TRBJ1-1; D ambiguous. CDR1 SEHNR and CDR2 FQNEAQ come from the germline V gene (reference sequence). The V end was cut by 0 bases, the J end by 5 bases, with 10 bases between. The CDR3 runs to 14 residues. The CDR3 protein is CASSLAIGGTEAFF. Here the CDR3 DNA reads TGTGCCAGCAGCTTAGCTATTGGCGGAACTGAAGCTTTCTTT.